This T cell receptor (beta chain) was obtained from a study of blood T cell repertoires in COVID-19. The germline V gene has CDR1 ENHRY and CDR2 SYGVKD. With 4 bases removed from V and 2 bases from J, the gap between germline ends came to 19 bases. The CDR3 extends over 17 amino acids. Participant reports of clinical history set cohort assignment. The assay was immunoSEQ multiplex PCR, and TCRdb's table has in-frame clones only and misses some. Altogether 250,000 to 350,000 clones are present, approximately 84% being singletons, with the ten largest covering more than 9%. The TCR comes from a woman between 18 and 29 years old who had recovered from COVID-19. Material for sequencing was PBMCs or T cells enriched from blood (not recorded which). The genes are TRBV10-3 and TRBJ2-3; D may be TRBD2 (6 bases). The CDR3: CAISGTRGGESTDTQYF. DNA of the CDR3: TGTGCCATCAGTGGGACCCGGGGCGGGGAGTCCACAGATACGCAGTATTTT.